This entry lists 18 T cell receptor beta chains sequenced from one sample in a study of shared clonotypes between healthy human individuals. TCRdb's copy holds only in-frame clones and misses some; the assay was immunoSEQ multiplex PCR. The data hold about a million clones, with 76% observed a single time. The sequenced sample was memory CD4+ T cells sorted from blood. Subset specified: CD45RA-negative fraction. The receptors derive from a man between 18 and 29 years old in good health.

The rearrangement links TRBV25-1 to TRBJ1-1, with TRBD1 identical over 10 bases. V was clipped by 4 bases and J by 4 bases; unmatched bases: 6. Germline-derived CDR1 and CDR2 are MGHDK and SYGVNS. The CDR3 is 15 amino acids. CDR3 DNA: TGTGCCAGCAGTGCGGACAGGGGGAGGTTCACTGAAGCTTTCTTT. It yields the protein CASSADRGRFTEAFF.

The V call is TRBV25-1, the J call TRBJ1-6; 7 bases map to TRBD1. Germline assignment: CDR1 MGHDK and CDR2 SYGVNS. This CDR3 contains 15 residues. Unmatched junction bases numbered 8, after V lost 8 bases and J lost 4 bases. CDR3 in DNA: TGTGCCAGCGGAGTCGAGGGACAGTATAATTCACCCCTCCACTTT. It translates to CASGVEGQYNSPLHF.

This clone was detected a few times. V and J are TRBV7-9 and TRBJ2-1; no firm D call. CDR1 and CDR2 (germline): SEHNR, FQNEAQ (reference sequence). V was trimmed by 3 bases and J by 3 bases, leaving 9 bases between them. The CDR3 has 14 amino acids. CDR3 residues: CASSFKDGYNEQFF. The CDR3 nucleotides read TGTGCCAGCAGCTTTAAGGACGGCTACAATGAGCAGTTCTTC.

The chain uses TRBV15 and TRBJ2-1, with 13 bases fitting TRBD2. CDR1 is LNHNV, CDR2 YYDKDF, per germline (reference sequence). CDR3 length: 13 residues. J gave up 7 bases and V 6 bases, and 0 bases lay outside the gene matches. The CDR3 coding sequence is TGTGCCACCAGGACTAGCGGGAGGAATGAGCAGTTCTTC. Translation: CATRTSGRNEQFF. Drawing the rest from reference TRBV15 and TRBJ2-1, the complete variable domain is DAMVIQNPRYQVTQFGKPVTLSCSQTLNHNVMYWYQQKSSQAPKLLFHYYDKDFNNEADTPDNFQSRRPNTSFCFLDIRSPGLGDTAMYLCATRTSGRNEQFFGPGTRLTVL.

The J gene is TRBJ2-5, the V gene TRBV19; 16 bases map to TRBD2. This CDR3 has 20 amino acids. Trimming at V came to 5 bases and at J to 0 bases, leaving 12 bases not matched to a gene. The germline gives CDR1 LNHDA, CDR2 SQIVND (reference sequence). The CDR3 coding sequence is TGTGCCAGTAGTCCTAGCCCGGGACTAGCGGGGGGGCCTTACCAAGAGACCCAGTACTTC. The encoded protein is CASSPSPGLAGGPYQETQYF.

J is TRBJ2-7 and V is TRBV30; D may be TRBD1 (6 bases). The V gene lost 1 base and the J gene lost 6 bases, with 16 bases spanning the gap. Germline V CDR1 and CDR2: GTSNPN, SVGIG (reference sequence). This CDR3 contains 14 residues. The CDR3 protein is CAWSANRGRGEQYF. CDR3 nucleotide sequence: TGTGCCTGGAGTGCCAATAGGGGGAGAGGCGAGCAGTACTTC.

This chain uses TRBV10-3 with TRBJ1-2; the D gene is possibly TRBD1 (6 bases). CDR1 and CDR2 from the germline V gene are ENHRY and SYGVKD. The CDR3 length is 13 residues. The germline V and J ends were trimmed by 6 bases and 4 bases, with 12 bases remaining between them. The CDR3 DNA is TGTGCCATCAGCTTACAGGGATTCTATGGCTACACCTTC. The encoded protein is CAISLQGFYGYTF.

This chain connects TRBV29-1 to TRBJ2-2; the D is unclear. Trimming cost V 4 bases and J 0 bases, with 9 bases left between them. Looked up from germline, CDR1 is SQVTM and CDR2 is ANQGSEA. There are 14 residues in the CDR3. The CDR3 loop reads CSVGVRTNTGELFF. The CDR3 DNA reads as TGCAGCGTTGGCGTTCGTACGAACACCGGGGAGCTGTTTTTT.

J is TRBJ2-7 and V is TRBV15; tentative D call: TRBD2 (5 bases). The V end lost 1 base, the J end lost 4 bases, and 8 bases lay between the germline ends. Germline CDR1 reads LNHNV; CDR2 reads YYDKDF (reference sequence). The CDR3 consists of 13 residues. The CDR3 DNA is TGTGCCACCAGCAGAGGAAGGACTTACGAGCAGTACTTC. Protein product: CATSRGRTYEQYF.

The chain has TRBV9 and TRBJ1-5; D is unresolved. Trimming pared 6 bases from V and 0 bases from J, leaving 13 bases between. This CDR3 is built from 15 residues. CDR1 SGDLS and CDR2 YYNGEE come from the germline V gene. This CDR3 is CASNPPGNSNQPQHF. DNA of the CDR3: TGTGCCAGCAATCCACCGGGCAATAGCAATCAGCCCCAGCATTTT. Looking up the rest from reference TRBV9 and TRBJ1-5 gives the full variable domain: DSGVTQTPKHLITATGQRVTLRCSPRSGDLSVYWYQQSLDQGLQFLIQYYNGEERAKGNILERFSAQQFPDLHSELNLSSLELGDSALYFCASNPPGNSNQPQHFGDGTRLSIL.

The CDR3 nucleotides are TGTGCCAGCAGCTTAAGCAGGGAGGGTGGCTACACCTTC. Protein: CASSLSREGGYTF. The V call is TRBV7-3, the J call TRBJ1-2; D is perhaps TRBD1 (5 bases). The CDR3 totals 13 residues. Per germline, CDR1 SGHTA and CDR2 FQGTGA. V was trimmed by 1 base and J by 7 bases, leaving 10 bases between them.

This chain links TRBV6-5 with TRBJ2-3; 8 bases agree with TRBD2. This CDR3 has 16 amino acids. V was clipped by 2 bases and J by 1 base; unmatched bases: 5. From germline, CDR1 is MNHEY and CDR2 SVGAGI. DNA of the CDR3: TGTGCCAGCAGTTACGGAGGGGGACTAGGCACAGATACGCAGTATTTT. Amino acid sequence: CASSYGGGLGTDTQYF.

This chain uses TRBV6-5 with TRBJ1-2; the D is unclear. The CDR3 covers 15 residues. Germline loops: CDR1 MNHEY, CDR2 SVGAGI. V was clipped by 0 bases and J by 2 bases, with 10 bases between them. CDR3 protein: CASSYSSGGNYGYTF. The DNA of the CDR3 is TGTGCCAGCAGTTACTCGTCTGGCGGAAACTATGGCTACACCTTC.

There are a few counts of this clone. This chain uses TRBV5-5 with TRBJ1-2, with 8 positions matching TRBD1. This CDR3 spans 15 amino acids. V lost 3 bases to trimming and J lost 6 bases; unmatched junction nucleotides: 10. The germline gives CDR1 SGHKS, CDR2 YYEKEE (reference sequence). CDR3 sequence: CASSSTLDRVDGYTF. DNA for the CDR3: TGTGCCAGCAGCTCAACGCTGGACAGGGTCGATGGCTACACCTTC.

The chain's CDR3 is CASSFFLGTGELFF. In DNA form, the CDR3 reads TGTGCCAGCAGCTTCTTTTTAGGCACCGGGGAGCTGTTTTTT. This chain joins TRBV7-2 and TRBJ2-2; the D is unclear. The CDR3 is 14 residues long. Germline values: CDR1 SGHTA, CDR2 FQGNSA. The V and J ends lost 3 bases and 4 bases respectively, with 9 bases between them.

CDR3 DNA sequence: TGCGCCGCTCAGCGGGGCGGAGGGGGGAGTGAGCAGTTCTTC. Translation gives CAAQRGGGGSEQFF. The V gene is TRBV10-2, the J gene TRBJ2-1; D may be TRBD2 (7 bases). Germline V gene sequence: CDR1 WSHSY, CDR2 SAAADI. With 11 bases removed from V and 9 bases from J, the gap between germline ends came to 23 bases. This CDR3 region has 14 residues.

V gene TRBV5-1 combines with J gene TRBJ1-2; D is undetermined. Germline V CDR1 and CDR2: SGHRS, YFSETQ. The germline V and J ends were trimmed by 0 bases and 7 bases, with 10 bases remaining between them. The CDR3 covers 13 residues. The CDR3 is CASSLAGQVGYTF. In DNA, the CDR3 is TGCGCCAGCAGCTTGGCAGGTCAGGTTGGCTACACCTTC.

The genes are TRBV28 and TRBJ1-5; possibly TRBD1 for D (6 bases). V lost 7 bases and J 0 bases, leaving 7 bases between the germline ends. Looked up from germline, CDR1 is MDHEN and CDR2 is SYDVKM. This CDR3 spans 13 amino acids. The CDR3 here is CASKGGSNQPQHF. For the CDR3, the DNA is TGTGCCAGCAAAGGGGGTAGCAATCAGCCCCAGCATTTT.